The following is a T cell receptor beta chain sequence with its context. The data originate from a study of blood T cell repertoires in COVID-19. Germline assignment: CDR1 KGHDR and CDR2 SFDVKD. This CDR3 is 15 amino acids long. V gave up 4 bases and J gave up 6 bases; unmatched junction bases: 9. Libraries were prepared by immunoSEQ multiplex PCR; TCRdb keeps only in-frame clonotypes and omits some of them. The table lists about 280,000 clones, roughly 86% of them singletons. The receptor was derived from a woman aged 30 to 39 who had recovered from COVID-19. V is TRBV24-1 and J is TRBJ1-2; 8 positions match TRBD1. The sequenced sample consisted of peripheral blood. The CDR3 loop is CATSDPRTGSHGYTF. The CDR3 region has the DNA TGTGCCACCAGTGACCCCCGGACAGGGTCTCATGGCTACACCTTC.